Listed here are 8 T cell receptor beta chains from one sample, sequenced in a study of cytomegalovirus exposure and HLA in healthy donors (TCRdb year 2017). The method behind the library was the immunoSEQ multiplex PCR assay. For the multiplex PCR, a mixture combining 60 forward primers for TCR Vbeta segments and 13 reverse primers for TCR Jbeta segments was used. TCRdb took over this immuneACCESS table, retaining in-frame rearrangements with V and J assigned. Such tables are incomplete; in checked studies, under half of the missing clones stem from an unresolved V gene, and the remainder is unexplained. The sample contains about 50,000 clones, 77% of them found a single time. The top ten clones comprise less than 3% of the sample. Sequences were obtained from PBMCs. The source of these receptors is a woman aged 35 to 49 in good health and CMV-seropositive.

The CDR3 DNA reads as TGTGCCAGCAGTTTAGGAGGCAACTATGGCTACACCTTC. This gives the protein CASSLGGNYGYTF. The genes are TRBV27 and TRBJ1-2, with unresolved D. Germline lookup yields CDR1 MNHEY and CDR2 SMNVEV (reference sequence). This CDR3 has 13 residues. Trimming removed 2 bases from V and 2 bases from J, with 6 bases in between.

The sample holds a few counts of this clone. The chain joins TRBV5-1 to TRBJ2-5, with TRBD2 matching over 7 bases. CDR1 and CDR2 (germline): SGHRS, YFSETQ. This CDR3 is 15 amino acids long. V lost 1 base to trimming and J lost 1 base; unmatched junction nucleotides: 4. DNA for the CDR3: TGCGCCAGCAGCTTGCGCGGGGGAGGCCAAGAGACCCAGTACTTC. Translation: CASSLRGGGQETQYF.

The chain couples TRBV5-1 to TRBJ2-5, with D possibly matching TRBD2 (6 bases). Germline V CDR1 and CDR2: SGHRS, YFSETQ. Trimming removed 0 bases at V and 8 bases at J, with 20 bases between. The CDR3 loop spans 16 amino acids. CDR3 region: CASSLDSMLAVRTQYF. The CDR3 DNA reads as TGCGCCAGCAGCTTGGACTCGATGTTAGCGGTGAGAACCCAGTACTTC.

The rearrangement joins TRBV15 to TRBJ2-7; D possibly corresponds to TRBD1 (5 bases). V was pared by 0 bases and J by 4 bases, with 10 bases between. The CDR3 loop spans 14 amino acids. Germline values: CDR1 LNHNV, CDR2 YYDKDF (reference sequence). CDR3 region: CATSRDIAGYEQYF. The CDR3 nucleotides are TGTGCCACCAGCAGAGATATTGCAGGGTACGAGCAGTACTTC.

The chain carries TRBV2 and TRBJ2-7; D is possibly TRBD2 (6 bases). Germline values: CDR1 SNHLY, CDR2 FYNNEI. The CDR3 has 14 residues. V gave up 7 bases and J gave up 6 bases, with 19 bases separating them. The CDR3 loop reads CASTQGGESGEQYF. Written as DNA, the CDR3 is TGTGCCAGCACCCAAGGAGGGGAAAGCGGCGAGCAGTACTTC.

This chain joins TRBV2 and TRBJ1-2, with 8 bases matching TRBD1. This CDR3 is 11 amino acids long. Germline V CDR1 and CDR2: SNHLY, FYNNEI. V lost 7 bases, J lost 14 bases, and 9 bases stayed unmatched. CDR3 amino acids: CASTRKQGETF. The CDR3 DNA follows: TGTGCCAGCACCCGTAAACAGGGGGAGACCTTC.

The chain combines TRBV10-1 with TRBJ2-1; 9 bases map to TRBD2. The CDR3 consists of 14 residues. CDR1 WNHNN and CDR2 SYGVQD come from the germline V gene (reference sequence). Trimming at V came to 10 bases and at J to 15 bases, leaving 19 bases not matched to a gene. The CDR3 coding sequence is TGCGCCAAGGCCAGTGGGGGCGGGGGGGCCAAGGGGTTCTTC. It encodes CAKASGGGGAKGFF.

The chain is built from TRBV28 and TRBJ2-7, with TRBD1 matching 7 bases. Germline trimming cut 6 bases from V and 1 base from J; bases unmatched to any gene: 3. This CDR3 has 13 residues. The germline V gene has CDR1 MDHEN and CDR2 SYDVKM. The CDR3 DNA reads TGTGCCAGCAGGCCGGGACAGTCCTACGAGCAGTACTTC. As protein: CASRPGQSYEQYF.